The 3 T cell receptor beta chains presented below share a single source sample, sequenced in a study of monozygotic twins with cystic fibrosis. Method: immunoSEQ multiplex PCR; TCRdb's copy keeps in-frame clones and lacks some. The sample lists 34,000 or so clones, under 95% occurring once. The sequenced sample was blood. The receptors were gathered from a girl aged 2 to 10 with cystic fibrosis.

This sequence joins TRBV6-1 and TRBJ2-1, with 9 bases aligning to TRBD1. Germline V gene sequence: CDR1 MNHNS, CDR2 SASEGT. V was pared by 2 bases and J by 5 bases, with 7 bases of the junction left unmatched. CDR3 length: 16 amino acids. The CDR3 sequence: CASSEYEGQGNNEQFF. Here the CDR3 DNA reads TGTGCCAGCAGTGAATACGAGGGACAGGGAAACAATGAGCAGTTCTTC.

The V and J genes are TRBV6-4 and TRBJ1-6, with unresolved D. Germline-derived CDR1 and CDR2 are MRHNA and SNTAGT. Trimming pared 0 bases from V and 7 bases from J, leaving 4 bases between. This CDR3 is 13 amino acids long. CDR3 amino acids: CASSDSGNSPLHF. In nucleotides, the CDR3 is TGTGCCAGCAGTGACTCAGGGAATTCACCCCTCCACTTT.

The CDR3 region has the DNA TGTGCCAGCAGTCTCGGGACAGGAGCCTACGAGCAGTACTTC. This gives the protein CASSLGTGAYEQYF. The V gene is TRBV27, the J gene TRBJ2-7; 8 bases line up with TRBD1. V lost 5 bases, J lost 2 bases, and 5 bases stayed unmatched. Germline CDR1 reads MNHEY; CDR2 reads SMNVEV (reference sequence). The CDR3 covers 14 residues.